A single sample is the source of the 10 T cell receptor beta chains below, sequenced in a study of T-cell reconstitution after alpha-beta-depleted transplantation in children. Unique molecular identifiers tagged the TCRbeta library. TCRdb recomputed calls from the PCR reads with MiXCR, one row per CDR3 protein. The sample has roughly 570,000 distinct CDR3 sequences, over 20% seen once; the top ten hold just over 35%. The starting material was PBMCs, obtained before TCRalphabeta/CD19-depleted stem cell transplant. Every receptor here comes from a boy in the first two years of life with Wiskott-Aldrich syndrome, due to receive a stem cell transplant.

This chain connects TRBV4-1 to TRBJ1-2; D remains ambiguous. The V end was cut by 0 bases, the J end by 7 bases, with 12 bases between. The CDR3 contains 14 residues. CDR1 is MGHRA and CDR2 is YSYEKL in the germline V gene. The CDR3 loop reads CASSQERGIGGYTF. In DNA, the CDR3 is TGCGCCAGCAGCCAAGAGAGAGGGATAGGTGGCTACACCTTC.

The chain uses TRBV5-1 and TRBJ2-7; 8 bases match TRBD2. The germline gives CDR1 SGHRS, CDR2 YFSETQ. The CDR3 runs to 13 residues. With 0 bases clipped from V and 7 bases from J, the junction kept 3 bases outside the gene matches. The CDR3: CASSLVPGGEQYF. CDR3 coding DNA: TGCGCCAGCAGCTTGGTGCCGGGGGGGGAGCAGTACTTC. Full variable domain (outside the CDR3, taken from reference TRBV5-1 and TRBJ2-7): KAGVTQTPRYLIKTRGQQVTLSCSPISGHRSVSWYQQTPGQGLQFLFEYFSETQRNKGNFPGRFSGRQFSNSRSEMNVSTLELGDSALYLCASSLVPGGEQYFGPGTRLTVT.

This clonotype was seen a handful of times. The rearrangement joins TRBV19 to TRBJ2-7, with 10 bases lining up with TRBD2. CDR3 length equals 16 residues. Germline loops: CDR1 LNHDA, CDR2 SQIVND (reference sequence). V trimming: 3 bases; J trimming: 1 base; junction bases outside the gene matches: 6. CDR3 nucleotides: TGTGCCAGTAGTATCTCCGGGACTAGCGCATCCTACGAGCAGTACTTC. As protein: CASSISGTSASYEQYF.

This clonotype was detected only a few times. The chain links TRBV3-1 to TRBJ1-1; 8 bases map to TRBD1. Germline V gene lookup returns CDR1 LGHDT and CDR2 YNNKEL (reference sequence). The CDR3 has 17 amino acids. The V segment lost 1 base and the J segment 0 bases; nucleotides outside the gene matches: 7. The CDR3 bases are TGTGCCAGCAGCCAAGGCCTGACAGGGGCGGTGAACACTGAAGCTTTCTTT. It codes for CASSQGLTGAVNTEAFF.

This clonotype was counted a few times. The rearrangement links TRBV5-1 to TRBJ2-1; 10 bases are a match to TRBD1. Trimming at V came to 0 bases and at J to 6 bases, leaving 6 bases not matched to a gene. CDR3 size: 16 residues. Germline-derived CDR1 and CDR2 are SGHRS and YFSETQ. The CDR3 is CASSLEGRDRGNEQFF. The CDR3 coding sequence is TGCGCCAGCAGCTTGGAGGGTCGGGACAGGGGCAATGAGCAGTTCTTC.

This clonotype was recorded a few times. The CDR3 is CASSIELAGVYNEQFF. CDR3 DNA sequence: TGCGCCAGCAGCATCGAACTAGCGGGAGTCTACAATGAGCAGTTCTTC. The chain recombines TRBV5-1 with TRBJ2-1, with TRBD2 identical over 11 bases. The length of the CDR3 is 16 residues. Losses at the gene ends were 4 bases for V and 3 bases for J; bases not matched to a gene: 6. CDR1 and CDR2 from the germline V gene are SGHRS and YFSETQ.

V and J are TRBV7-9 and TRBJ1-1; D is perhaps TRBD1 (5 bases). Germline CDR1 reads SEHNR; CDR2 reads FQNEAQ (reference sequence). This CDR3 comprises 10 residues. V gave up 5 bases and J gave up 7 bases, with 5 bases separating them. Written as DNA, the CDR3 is TGTGCCAGCAGCGACAGTGAAGCTTTCTTT. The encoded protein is CASSDSEAFF.

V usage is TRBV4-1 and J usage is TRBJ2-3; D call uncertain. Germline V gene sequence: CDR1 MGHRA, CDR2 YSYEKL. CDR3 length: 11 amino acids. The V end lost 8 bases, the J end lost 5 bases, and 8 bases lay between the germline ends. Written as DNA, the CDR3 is TGCGCCAGCCAGAATGTAGATACGCAGTATTTT. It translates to CASQNVDTQYF.

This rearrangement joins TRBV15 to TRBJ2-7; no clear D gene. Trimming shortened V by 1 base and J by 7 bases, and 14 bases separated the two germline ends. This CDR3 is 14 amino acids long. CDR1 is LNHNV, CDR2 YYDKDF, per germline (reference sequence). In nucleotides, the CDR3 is TGTGCCACCAGCAGAGCCCGAAGTGTGCCTGAGCAGTACTTC. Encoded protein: CATSRARSVPEQYF.

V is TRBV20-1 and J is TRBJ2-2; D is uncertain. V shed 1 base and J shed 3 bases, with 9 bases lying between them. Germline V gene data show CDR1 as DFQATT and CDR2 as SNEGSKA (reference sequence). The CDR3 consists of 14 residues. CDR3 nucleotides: TGCAGTGCTAGAGTGCGGCTCGACACCGGGGAGCTGTTTTTT. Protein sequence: CSARVRLDTGELFF.